This passage covers 30 T cell receptor beta chains from one sample sequenced in a study of blood T cell repertoires in COVID-19. The method was immunoSEQ multiplex PCR; TCRdb's version includes in-frame clones alone and lacks a portion of them. The sample lists 55,000 to 75,000 clones, roughly nine tenths occurring once. Sequenced sample: peripheral blood. The receptors come from a man in his 60s with acute or convalescent COVID-19.

CDR3 in amino acids: CASSPQTGLVGEKLFF. The CDR3 bases are TGTGCCAGCTCACCACAGACCGGGTTAGTAGGAGAAAAACTGTTTTTT. This chain uses TRBV18 with TRBJ1-4; unclear D gene. V was shortened by 1 base and J by 8 bases, with 17 bases between the two germline ends. Germline-derived CDR1 and CDR2 are KGHSH and LQKENI. The CDR3 covers 16 residues.

About this clone itself: The germline gene is not matched at one end of the junction; a read error may be the cause. In nucleotides, the CDR3 is TGTGCCGTTAAGGGGGGGAACGCTGAAGCTTTCTTT. This encodes CAVKGGNAEAFF. This sequence joins TRBV3-1 (or the pseudogene TRBV3-2) and TRBJ1-1; D is possibly TRBD1 (6 bases). The CDR3 is 12 amino acids. The V gene's germline CDR1 is LGHDT and CDR2 YNNKEL (reference sequence).

The chain couples TRBV18 to TRBJ2-2; possible D gene TRBD2, 5 bases. CDR1 is KGHSH, CDR2 LQKENI, per germline. This CDR3 comprises 17 residues. Trimming took off 1 base at V and 1 base at J, with 13 bases between the two ends. This chain's CDR3 is CASSPRRTGQNTGELFF. DNA of the CDR3: TGTGCCAGCTCACCACGAAGGACTGGGCAGAACACCGGGGAGCTGTTTTTT.

V gene TRBV7-9 combines with J gene TRBJ2-3; 8 bases fit TRBD1. After removal of 2 bases from V and 2 bases from J, the junction contained 3 bases not matched to a gene. Germline V gene lookup returns CDR1 SEHNR and CDR2 FQNEAQ (reference sequence). CDR3 length: 15 amino acids. This CDR3 is CASSLYQGATDTQYF. The CDR3 DNA is TGTGCCAGCAGCTTATACCAGGGGGCCACAGATACGCAGTATTTT.

With respect to this clone: Germline is not matched at one junction end, which may reflect a read error. The V and J genes are TRBV7-3 and TRBJ2-2; D is perhaps TRBD2 (6 bases). Germline V gene data show CDR1 as SGHTA and CDR2 as FQGTGA. This CDR3 contains 12 residues. CDR3: CASSLKFGGLFF. CDR3 in DNA: TGTGCCAGCAGCTTAAAATTCGGGGGGCTGTTTTTT.

Here the CDR3 DNA reads TGTGCCAGCAGTAGGGACTCGAACACCGGGGAGCTGTTTTTT. This encodes CASSRDSNTGELFF. V usage is TRBV7-9 and J usage is TRBJ2-2, with D maybe TRBD2 (6 bases). Germline CDR1 SEHNR, CDR2 FQNEAQ (reference sequence). CDR3 length equals 14 residues. V lost 6 bases and J 0 bases, leaving 8 bases between the germline ends. The variable domain in full, with the rest retrieved from reference TRBV7-9 and TRBJ2-2, is DTGVSQNPRHKITKRGQNVTFRCDPISEHNRLYWYRQTLGQGPEFLTYFQNEAQLEKSRLLSDRFSAERPKGSFSTLEIQRTEQGDSAMYLCASSRDSNTGELFFGEGSRLTVL.

The chain links TRBV6-5 to TRBJ1-1, with 7 bases that match TRBD1. Unmatched junction bases numbered 8, after V lost 6 bases and J lost 4 bases. CDR3 length equals 14 residues. The germline gives CDR1 MNHEY, CDR2 SVGAGI. Here the CDR3 reads CASRTGVRGTEAFF. The CDR3 region has the DNA TGTGCCAGCAGAACAGGGGTAAGGGGCACTGAAGCTTTCTTT.

The chain uses TRBV7-8 and TRBJ2-1, with D tentatively TRBD1 (6 bases). V was pared by 4 bases and J by 4 bases, with 14 bases between. The CDR3 has 15 amino acids. The germline V gene has CDR1 SGHVS and CDR2 FQNEAQ. The CDR3: CASSSFRDNYNEQFF. For the CDR3, the DNA is TGTGCCAGCAGCTCCTTCAGGGACAATTACAATGAGCAGTTCTTC.

This chain connects TRBV24-1 to TRBJ2-1; D possibly corresponds to TRBD2 (7 bases). The length of the CDR3 is 14 residues. The germline gives CDR1 KGHDR, CDR2 SFDVKD. The V gene lost 7 bases and the J gene lost 9 bases, with 18 bases spanning the gap. The CDR3: CATSSGGGQPEQFF. Written as DNA, the CDR3 is TGTGCCACCAGCTCTGGGGGGGGGCAGCCTGAGCAGTTCTTC.

This chain joins TRBV5-1 and TRBJ2-7; 8 bases line up with TRBD1. The CDR3 is 15 amino acids. After removal of 5 bases from V and 1 base from J, the junction contained 8 bases not matched to a gene. CDR1 is SGHRS, CDR2 YFSETQ, per germline. Written as DNA, the CDR3 is TGCGCCAGCAGAAACGGACAGGGCACTTCCTACGAGCAGTACTTC. As protein: CASRNGQGTSYEQYF.

This clone has just one count. V usage is TRBV27 and J usage is TRBJ1-4; possible D gene TRBD1, 5 bases. Germline CDR1 reads MNHEY; CDR2 reads SMNVEV (reference sequence). V was pared by 6 bases and J by 0 bases, with 11 bases between. The CDR3 loop spans 15 amino acids. CDR3 sequence: CASSTEGATNEKLFF. Here the CDR3 DNA reads TGTGCCAGCAGCACTGAAGGGGCAACTAATGAAAAACTGTTTTTT.

The CDR3 nucleotides are TGCGCCAGCAGCTTGGTAGGCTCCACGGGAAATGAGCAGTTCTTC. Protein sequence: CASSLVGSTGNEQFF. The rearrangement uses TRBV5-1 and TRBJ2-1; TRBD2 might be the D (5 bases). This CDR3 has 15 amino acids. The V and J ends lost 0 bases and 7 bases respectively, with 14 bases between them. From germline, CDR1 is SGHRS and CDR2 YFSETQ.

The V call is TRBV7-6, the J call TRBJ1-3; 7 bases map to TRBD1. V gave up 5 bases and J gave up 2 bases; unmatched junction bases: 18. CDR3 length: 19 residues. Germline V gene data show CDR1 as SGHVS and CDR2 as FNYEAQ. DNA of the CDR3: TGTGCCAGCAGCCCTTCAACCCCGCACCTAGGGGGCCCTGGAAACACCATATATTTT. Protein: CASSPSTPHLGGPGNTIYF.

This clone was seen a handful of times. The rearrangement joins TRBV30 to TRBJ1-2; 10 bases match TRBD1. V gave up 8 bases and J gave up 7 bases; unmatched junction bases: 10. The CDR3 extends over 13 amino acids. The germline V gene encodes CDR1 GTSNPN and CDR2 SVGIG (reference sequence). CDR3 nucleotide sequence: TGTGCCCAGAGACAGGGGGCGAGTGGTGGCTACACCTTC. It specifies CAQRQGASGGYTF. The variable domain in full, completed from reference TRBV30 and TRBJ1-2, reads SQTIHQWPATLVQPVGSPLSLECTVEGTSNPNLYWYRQAAGRGLQLLFYSVGIGQISSEVPQNLSASRPQDRQFILSSKKLLLSDSGFYLCAQRQGASGGYTFGSGTRLTVV.

The V gene is TRBV10-2, the J gene TRBJ1-3, with D hard to call. The V end lost 3 bases, the J end lost 0 bases, and 6 bases lay between the germline ends. The CDR3 contains 14 residues. Germline V CDR1 and CDR2: WSHSY, SAAADI. The CDR3 nucleotides read TGCGCCAGCAGTGACGCAGGCTCTGGAAACACCATATATTTT. Its translation: CASSDAGSGNTIYF.

This sequence joins TRBV7-2 and TRBJ2-1; unclear D gene. Trimming pared 4 bases from V and 12 bases from J, leaving 10 bases between. Germline-derived CDR1 and CDR2 are SGHTA and FQGNSA. CDR3 length equals 11 residues. The CDR3 nucleotides read TGTGCCAGCAGCTCCCTAGGTGGGCAGTTCTTC. Translated: CASSSLGGQFF.

This clone has a single count. The chain carries TRBV27 and TRBJ1-1; 8 nucleotides agree with TRBD1. Germline V gene sequence: CDR1 MNHEY, CDR2 SMNVEV (reference sequence). This CDR3 contains 14 residues. V lost 5 bases and J lost 5; bases outside the gene matches: 7. The CDR3 nucleotides are TGTGCCAGCAGTGCCGGACAGGGAGGGACTGAAGCTTTCTTT. Its protein product is CASSAGQGGTEAFF.

This clone was recorded only once. The genes are TRBV11-2 and TRBJ1-2; D call uncertain. There are 14 residues in the CDR3. CDR1 and CDR2 from the germline V gene are SGHAT and FQNNGV. V lost 4 bases to trimming and J lost 4 bases, with 13 bases between them. CDR3 residues: CASSWNSASYGYTF. CDR3 DNA sequence: TGTGCCAGCAGCTGGAACAGTGCGTCCTATGGCTACACCTTC.

J is TRBJ2-1 and V is TRBV20-1; no clear D. V lost 3 bases and J 8 bases, leaving 8 bases between the germline ends. CDR3 length: 11 amino acids. Germline assignment: CDR1 DFQATT and CDR2 SNEGSKA (reference sequence). The CDR3 spells CSASLEDEQFF. The CDR3 coding sequence is TGCAGTGCTAGTCTAGAGGATGAGCAGTTCTTC.

The chain uses TRBV27 and TRBJ2-2, with 8 nucleotides matching TRBD1. CDR1 and CDR2 (germline): MNHEY, SMNVEV (reference sequence). The CDR3 is 16 residues long. The V gene end was trimmed by 5 bases and the J gene end by 1 base; junction bases not matched to a gene: 6. DNA of the CDR3: TGTGCCAGCAGTCTCTCAGGGGGCAGGAACACCGGGGAGCTGTTTTTT. It encodes CASSLSGGRNTGELFF.

The chain carries TRBV19 and TRBJ1-1; D possibly corresponds to TRBD1 (6 bases). This CDR3 has 14 residues. V dropped 6 bases and J dropped 3 bases, with 14 bases sitting between them. Per the germline V gene, CDR1 is LNHDA and CDR2 is SQIVND (reference sequence). The CDR3 sequence is CASRYRVVDTEAFF. The CDR3 coding sequence is TGTGCCAGTAGGTACAGGGTCGTTGACACTGAAGCTTTCTTT. Supplemented by reference TRBV19 and TRBJ1-1, the full variable domain reads DGGITQSPKYLFRKEGQNVTLSCEQNLNHDAMYWYRQDPGQGLRLIYYSQIVNDFQKGDIAEGYSVSREKKESFPLTVTSAQKNPTAFYLCASRYRVVDTEAFFGQGTRLTVV.

The V gene is TRBV11-2, the J gene TRBJ1-2; D unresolved. V was pared by 4 bases and J by 0 bases, with 9 bases between. The CDR3 has 14 residues. Germline assignment: CDR1 SGHAT and CDR2 FQNNGV. CDR3 in amino acids: CASSSAGANYGYTF. CDR3 DNA: TGTGCCAGCAGCTCCGCGGGAGCTAACTATGGCTACACCTTC.

The genes are TRBV9 and TRBJ2-7, with D possibly TRBD2 on 5 matching bases. The CDR3 extends over 14 amino acids. V was trimmed by 0 bases and J by 3 bases, leaving 10 bases between them. Germline CDR1 and CDR2: SGDLS and YYNGEE. CDR3 loop: CASSVGLEGYEQYF. The DNA of the CDR3 is TGTGCCAGCAGCGTAGGTCTAGAGGGCTACGAGCAGTACTTC.

A few counts support this clone. This rearrangement joins TRBV13 to TRBJ1-2, with 7 positions matching TRBD1. J gave up 6 bases and V 5 bases, and 9 bases lay outside the gene matches. The CDR3 is 14 amino acids. CDR1 and CDR2 from the germline V gene are PRHDT and FYEKMQ (reference sequence). CDR3 in DNA: TGTGCCAGCAGCCCCTCCGGACAGGCGGATGGCTACACCTTC. This gives the protein CASSPSGQADGYTF.

The rearrangement links TRBV7-3 to TRBJ2-3; D gene uncertain. Germline CDR1 and CDR2: SGHTA and FQGTGA. There are 11 residues in the CDR3. V gave up 8 bases and J gave up 0 bases, with 3 bases separating them. DNA of the CDR3: TGTGCCAGCGGCAGCACAGATACGCAGTATTTT. This translates into CASGSTDTQYF.

The gene calls are TRBV20-1 and TRBJ1-1, with unresolved D. Germline assignment: CDR1 DFQATT and CDR2 SNEGSKA (reference sequence). The V end was cut by 3 bases, the J end by 1 base, with 12 bases between. The CDR3 runs to 14 residues. The CDR3 reads CSASSGRGNTEAFF. The CDR3 DNA sequence: TGCAGTGCTAGTTCGGGGAGAGGGAACACTGAAGCTTTCTTT.

This clone was counted only a few times. V and J are TRBV6-1 and TRBJ2-7; 7 bases are a match to TRBD1. The length of the CDR3 is 14 residues. V lost 3 bases to trimming and J lost 3 bases; unmatched junction nucleotides: 5. CDR1 MNHNS and CDR2 SASEGT come from the germline V gene. CDR3 coding DNA: TGTGCCAGCAGTGAGGGGGACAGCCGCTACGAGCAGTACTTC. Its protein is CASSEGDSRYEQYF.

V is TRBV2 and J is TRBJ1-6; D may be TRBD1 (5 bases). Germline CDR1 is SNHLY and CDR2 is FYNNEI. Trimming removed 6 bases at V and 7 bases at J, with 13 bases between. The CDR3 has 14 amino acids. CDR3 sequence: CASRSGAFNSPLHF. For the CDR3, the DNA is TGTGCCAGCAGAAGTGGGGCGTTCAATTCACCCCTCCACTTT.

The chain couples TRBV10-2 to TRBJ2-5, with D possibly matching TRBD2 (7 bases). This CDR3 is 14 amino acids long. Germline V gene lookup returns CDR1 WSHSY and CDR2 SAAADI. Trimming pared 10 bases from V and 4 bases from J, leaving 19 bases between. This chain's CDR3 is CATRPPGGGETQYF. The CDR3 bases are TGCGCCACCAGACCTCCGGGGGGCGGAGAGACCCAGTACTTC.

A few counts support this clone. The V gene is TRBV5-1, the J gene TRBJ1-1, with 7 positions matching TRBD1. This CDR3 comprises 13 residues. The trim removed 2 bases at V and 3 bases at J, leaving 1 base unmatched. Germline V gene data show CDR1 as SGHRS and CDR2 as YFSETQ. Written as DNA, the CDR3 is TGCGCCAGCAGCTTACAGGGGTACACTGAAGCTTTCTTT. Encoded protein: CASSLQGYTEAFF.